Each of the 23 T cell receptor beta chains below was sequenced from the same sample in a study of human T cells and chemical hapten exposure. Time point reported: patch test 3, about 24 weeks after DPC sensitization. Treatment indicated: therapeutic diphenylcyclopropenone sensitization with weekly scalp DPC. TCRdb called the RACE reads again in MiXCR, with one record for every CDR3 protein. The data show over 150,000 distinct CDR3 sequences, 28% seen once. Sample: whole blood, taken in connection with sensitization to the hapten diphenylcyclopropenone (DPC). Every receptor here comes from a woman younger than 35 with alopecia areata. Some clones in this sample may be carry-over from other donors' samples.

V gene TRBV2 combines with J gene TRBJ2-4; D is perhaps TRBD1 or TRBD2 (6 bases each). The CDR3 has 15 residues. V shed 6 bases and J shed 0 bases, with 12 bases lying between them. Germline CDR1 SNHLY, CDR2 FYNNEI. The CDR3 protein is CASREGGGAKNIQYF. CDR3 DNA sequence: TGTGCCAGCAGGGAGGGGGGAGGAGCCAAAAACATTCAGTACTTC.

The CDR3 nucleotides are TGCAGTGCCGGGACTAGGACGGGGAGTGAGCAGTTCTTC. Protein product: CSAGTRTGSEQFF. The chain is built from TRBV20-1 and TRBJ2-1; 8 bases align to TRBD2. In germline, CDR1 is DFQATT, CDR2 SNEGSKA (reference sequence). V lost 6 bases to trimming and J lost 9 bases; unmatched junction nucleotides: 10. This CDR3 has 13 amino acids.

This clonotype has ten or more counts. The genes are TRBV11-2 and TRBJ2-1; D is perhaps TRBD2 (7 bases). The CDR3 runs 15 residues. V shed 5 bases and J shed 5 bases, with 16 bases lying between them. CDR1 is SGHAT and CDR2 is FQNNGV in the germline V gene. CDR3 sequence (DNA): TGTGCCAGCAGCCCCCTCCGGGGGGCTCACAATGAGCAGTTCTTC. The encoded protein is CASSPLRGAHNEQFF.

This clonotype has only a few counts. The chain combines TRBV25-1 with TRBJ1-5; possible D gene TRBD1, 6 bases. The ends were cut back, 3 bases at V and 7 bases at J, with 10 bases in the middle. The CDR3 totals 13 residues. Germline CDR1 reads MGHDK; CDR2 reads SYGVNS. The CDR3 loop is CASSEDSWQPQHF. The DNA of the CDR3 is TGTGCCAGCAGTGAGGACAGCTGGCAGCCCCAGCATTTT.

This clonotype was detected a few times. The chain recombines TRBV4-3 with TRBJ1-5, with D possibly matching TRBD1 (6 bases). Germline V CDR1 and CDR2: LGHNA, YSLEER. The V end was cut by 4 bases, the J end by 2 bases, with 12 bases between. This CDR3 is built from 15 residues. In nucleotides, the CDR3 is TGCGCCAGCAGCCTATACTCAGGGGGCAATCAGCCCCAGCATTTT. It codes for CASSLYSGGNQPQHF.

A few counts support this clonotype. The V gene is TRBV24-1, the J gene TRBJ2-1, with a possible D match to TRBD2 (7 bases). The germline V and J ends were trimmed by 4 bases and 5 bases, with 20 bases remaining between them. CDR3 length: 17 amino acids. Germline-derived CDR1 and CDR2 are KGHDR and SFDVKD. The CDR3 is CATSDSSRGAQNNEQFF. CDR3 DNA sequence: TGTGCCACCAGTGACTCCTCCCGGGGGGCGCAAAACAATGAGCAGTTCTTC.

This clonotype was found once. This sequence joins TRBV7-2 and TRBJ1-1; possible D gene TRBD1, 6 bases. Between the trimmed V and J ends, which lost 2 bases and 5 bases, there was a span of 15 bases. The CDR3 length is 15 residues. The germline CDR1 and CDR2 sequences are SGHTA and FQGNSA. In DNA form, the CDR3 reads TGTGCCAGCAGCTTAACGCAGGGGATGGTGACTGAAGCTTTCTTT. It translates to CASSLTQGMVTEAFF.

The DNA of the CDR3 is TGTGCCAGCAGTACTCGACAGGGAGTAGGTCAGCCCCAGCATTTT. Its protein is CASSTRQGVGQPQHF. V gene TRBV6-5 combines with J gene TRBJ1-5, with 7 bases aligning to TRBD1. Looked up from germline, CDR1 is MNHEY and CDR2 is SVGAGI. This CDR3 is built from 15 residues. Germline trimming cut 5 bases from V and 6 bases from J; bases unmatched to any gene: 10.

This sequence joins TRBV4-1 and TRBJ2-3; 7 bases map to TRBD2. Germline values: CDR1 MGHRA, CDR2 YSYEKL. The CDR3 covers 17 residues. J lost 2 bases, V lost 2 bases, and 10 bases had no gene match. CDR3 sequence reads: CASSQKEAGPPTDTQYF. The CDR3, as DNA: TGCGCCAGCAGCCAAAAGGAAGCGGGACCCCCCACAGATACGCAGTATTTT.

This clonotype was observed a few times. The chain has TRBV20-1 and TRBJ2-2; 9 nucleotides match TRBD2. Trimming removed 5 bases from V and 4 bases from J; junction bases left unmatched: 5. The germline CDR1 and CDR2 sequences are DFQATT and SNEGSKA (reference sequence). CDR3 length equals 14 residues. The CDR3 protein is CSAPGTSRTGELFF. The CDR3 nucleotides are TGCAGTGCTCCCGGGACTAGCCGCACCGGGGAGCTGTTTTTT.

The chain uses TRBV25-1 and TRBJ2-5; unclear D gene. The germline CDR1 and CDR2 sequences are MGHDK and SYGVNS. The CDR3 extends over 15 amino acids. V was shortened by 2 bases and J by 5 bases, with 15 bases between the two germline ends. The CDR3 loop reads CASSEPSGQGETQYF. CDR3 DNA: TGTGCCAGCAGTGAACCATCGGGCCAAGGGGAGACCCAGTACTTC.

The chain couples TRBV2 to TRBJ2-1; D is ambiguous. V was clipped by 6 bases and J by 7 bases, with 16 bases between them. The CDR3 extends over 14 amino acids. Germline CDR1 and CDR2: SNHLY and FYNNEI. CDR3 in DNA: TGTGCCAGCAGCGTTCATCGGGTTGATAATGAGCAGTTCTTC. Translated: CASSVHRVDNEQFF.

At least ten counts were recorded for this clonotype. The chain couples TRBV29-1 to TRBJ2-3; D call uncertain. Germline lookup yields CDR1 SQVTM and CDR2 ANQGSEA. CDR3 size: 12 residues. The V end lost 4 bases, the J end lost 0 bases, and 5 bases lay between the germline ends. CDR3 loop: CSVVGSTDTQYF. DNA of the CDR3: TGCAGCGTTGTAGGCAGCACAGATACGCAGTATTTT.

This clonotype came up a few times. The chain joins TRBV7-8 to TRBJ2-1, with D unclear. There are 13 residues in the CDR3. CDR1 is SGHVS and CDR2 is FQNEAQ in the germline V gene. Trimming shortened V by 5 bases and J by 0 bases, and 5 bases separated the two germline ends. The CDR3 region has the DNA TGTGCCAGCAGCGCGGCCTCCTACAATGAGCAGTTCTTC. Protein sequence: CASSAASYNEQFF.

The CDR3 DNA sequence: TGTGCCAGCAGCCGTTGGGGGGGCCGAGCTTTCTTT. It codes for CASSRWGGRAFF. J is TRBJ1-1 and V is TRBV21-1; the listed D gene, TRBD1, was not tested against the DNA. TRBV21-1 is a pseudogene segment. This CDR3 contains 12 residues.

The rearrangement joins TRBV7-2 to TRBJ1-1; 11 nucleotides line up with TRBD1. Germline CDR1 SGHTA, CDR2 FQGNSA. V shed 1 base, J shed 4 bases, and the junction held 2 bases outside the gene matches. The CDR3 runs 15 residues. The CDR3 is CASSLGGTGGTEAFF. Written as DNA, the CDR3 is TGTGCCAGCAGCTTAGGCGGGACAGGGGGCACTGAAGCTTTCTTT. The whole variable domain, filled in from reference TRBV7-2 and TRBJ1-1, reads GAGVSQSPSNKVTEKGKDVELRCDPISGHTALYWYRQSLGQGLEFLIYFQGNSAPDKSGLPSDRFSAERTGGSVSTLTIQRTQQEDSAVYLCASSLGGTGGTEAFFGQGTRLTVV.

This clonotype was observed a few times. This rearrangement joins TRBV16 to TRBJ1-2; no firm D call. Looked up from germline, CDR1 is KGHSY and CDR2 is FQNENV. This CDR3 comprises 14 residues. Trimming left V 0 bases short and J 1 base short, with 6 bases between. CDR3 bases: TGTGCCAGCAGCCAATCAGGGCGTAACTATGGCTACACCTTC. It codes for CASSQSGRNYGYTF. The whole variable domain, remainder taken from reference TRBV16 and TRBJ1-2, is GEEVAQTPKHLVRGEGQKAKLYCAPIKGHSYVFWYQQVLKNEFKFLISFQNENVFDETGMPKERFSAKCLPNSPCSLEIQATKLEDSAVYFCASSQSGRNYGYTFGSGTRLTVV.

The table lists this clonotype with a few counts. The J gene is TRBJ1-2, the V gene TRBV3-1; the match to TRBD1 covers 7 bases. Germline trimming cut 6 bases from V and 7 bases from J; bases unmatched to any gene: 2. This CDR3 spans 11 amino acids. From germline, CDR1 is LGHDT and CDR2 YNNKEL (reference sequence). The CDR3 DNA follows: TGTGCCAGCAGTACAGGGGTTGGCTACACCTTC. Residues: CASSTGVGYTF.

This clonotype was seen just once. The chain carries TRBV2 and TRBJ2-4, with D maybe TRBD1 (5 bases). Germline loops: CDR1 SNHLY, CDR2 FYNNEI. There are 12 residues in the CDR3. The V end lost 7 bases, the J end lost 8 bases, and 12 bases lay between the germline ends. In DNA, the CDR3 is TGTGCCAGCACCCTAACCAGGGACATTCAGTACTTC. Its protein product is CASTLTRDIQYF.

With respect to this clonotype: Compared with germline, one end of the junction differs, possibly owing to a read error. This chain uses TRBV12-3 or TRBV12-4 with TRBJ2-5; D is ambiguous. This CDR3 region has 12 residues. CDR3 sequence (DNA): TGTGCCAGCAGTTTAAATGTTCACTCCGGGCACTTC. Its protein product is CASSLNVHSGHF.

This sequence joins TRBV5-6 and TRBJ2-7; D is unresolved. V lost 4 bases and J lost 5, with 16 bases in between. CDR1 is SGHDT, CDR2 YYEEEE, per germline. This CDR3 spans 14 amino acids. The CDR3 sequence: CASSGRSSFDEQYF. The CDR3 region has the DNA TGTGCCAGCAGCGGCCGGTCGTCCTTTGACGAGCAGTACTTC.

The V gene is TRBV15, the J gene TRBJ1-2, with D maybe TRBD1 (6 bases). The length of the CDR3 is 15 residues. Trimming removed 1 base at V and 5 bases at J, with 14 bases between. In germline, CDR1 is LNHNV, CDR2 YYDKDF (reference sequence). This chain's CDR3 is CATSRGGLTYYGYTF. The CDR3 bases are TGTGCCACCAGCAGAGGGGGGCTGACATATTATGGCTACACCTTC.

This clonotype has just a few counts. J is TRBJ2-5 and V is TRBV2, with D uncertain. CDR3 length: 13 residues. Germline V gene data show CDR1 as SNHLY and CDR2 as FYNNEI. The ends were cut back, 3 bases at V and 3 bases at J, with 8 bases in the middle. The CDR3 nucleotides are TGTGCCAGCAGTGACGGCACCAAAGAGACCCAGTACTTC. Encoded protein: CASSDGTKETQYF.